One and the same sample provided the 20 T cell receptor beta chains below, sequenced in a study of beta chain features in type 1 diabetes. Sequenced material consisted of expressed TCRB transcripts (all of the isolated RNA was reverse transcribed). Profiling relied on immunoSEQ multiplex PCR, and the TCRdb table lists in-frame clones only, not all of them. The sample lists about 270,000 clones; roughly an eighth were seen once. The antigens these receptors bind are not known. Study results and caveats: People with Type 1 diabetes carried modestly yet significantly shorter TCRB CDR3s in all four CD4+ subsets.

Sequencing used naive CD4+ T cells from blood. Receptor source: a man aged 25-45 years with type 1 diabetes.

V gene TRBV28 combines with J gene TRBJ2-1; 9 positions agree with TRBD1. Losses at the gene ends were 4 bases for V and 8 bases for J; bases not matched to a gene: 9. The germline V gene has CDR1 MDHEN and CDR2 SYDVKM. The CDR3 length is 15 residues. The CDR3 protein is CASSSQGAGVDEQFF. The CDR3 nucleotides are TGTGCCAGCAGTTCACAGGGGGCAGGGGTCGATGAGCAGTTCTTC.

This rearrangement joins TRBV2 to TRBJ1-1; 11 bases line up with TRBD1. Germline V gene sequence: CDR1 SNHLY, CDR2 FYNNEI. J lost 6 bases, V lost 5 bases, and 8 bases had no gene match. The CDR3 length is 15 residues. CDR3: CASSIQGQGVAEAFF. Written as DNA, the CDR3 is TGTGCCAGCAGTATCCAGGGACAGGGGGTAGCTGAAGCTTTCTTT.

The chain combines TRBV27 with TRBJ2-3, with TRBD2 matching 8 bases. The germline gives CDR1 MNHEY, CDR2 SMNVEV (reference sequence). The CDR3 has 20 amino acids. V lost 6 bases and J lost 2; bases outside the gene matches: 22. CDR3 sequence reads: CASSRDKGLREGVYTDTQYF. The CDR3 DNA sequence: TGTGCCAGCAGCCGGGACAAAGGGCTTCGGGAGGGCGTATACACAGATACGCAGTATTTT.

This clone has just a few counts. The chain recombines TRBV4-3 with TRBJ1-4, with a weak D call TRBD1 (5 bases). Germline lookup yields CDR1 LGHNA and CDR2 YSLEER. The CDR3 spans 17 residues. V lost 2 bases and J lost 8, with 21 bases in between. The DNA of the CDR3 is TGCGCCAGCAGCCAAAACCCCTTGACAGTTGCCAACGAAAAACTGTTTTTT. This codes for CASSQNPLTVANEKLFF.

This chain links TRBV5-6 with TRBJ1-3; 7 bases map to TRBD1. Looked up from germline, CDR1 is SGHDT and CDR2 is YYEEEE. Unmatched junction bases numbered 8, after V lost 4 bases and J lost 4 bases. CDR3 length: 15 amino acids. The CDR3 is CASSIQPGQGNTIYF. Here the CDR3 DNA reads TGTGCCAGCAGCATACAGCCGGGACAGGGAAACACCATATATTTT.

There are a few counts of this clone. This chain links TRBV28 with TRBJ2-7; 11 positions match TRBD2. Looked up from germline, CDR1 is MDHEN and CDR2 is SYDVKM. V gave up 6 bases and J gave up 6 bases; unmatched junction bases: 7. The CDR3 totals 14 residues. The CDR3, as DNA: TGTGCCAGCAGCCCACTAGCGGGAGAGCGCGAGCAGTACTTC. Protein sequence: CASSPLAGEREQYF. Together with reference TRBV28 and TRBJ2-7, the CDR3 gives the full variable domain: DVKVTQSSRYLVKRTGEKVFLECVQDMDHENMFWYRQDPGLGLRLIYFSYDVKMKEKGDIPEGYSVSREKKERFSLILESASTNQTSMYLCASSPLAGEREQYFGPGTRLTVT.

Notes on this clone: The identical CDR3 is also encoded by other nucleotide sequences in the sample. CDR3 region: CASSLLTDTQYF. The CDR3 nucleotides are TGTGCCAGCAGTTTGCTAACAGATACGCAGTATTTT. The V gene is TRBV28, the J gene TRBJ2-3; D gene unclear. V was trimmed by 3 bases and J by 3 bases, leaving 4 bases between them. This CDR3 has 12 residues. Germline V gene data show CDR1 as MDHEN and CDR2 as SYDVKM. Full variable domain (missing parts from reference TRBV28 and TRBJ2-3): DVKVTQSSRYLVKRTGEKVFLECVQDMDHENMFWYRQDPGLGLRLIYFSYDVKMKEKGDIPEGYSVSREKKERFSLILESASTNQTSMYLCASSLLTDTQYFGPGTRLTVL.

The chain couples TRBV5-1 to TRBJ2-5; a possible D gene is TRBD1 (5 bases). Germline V lookup: CDR1 SGHRS, CDR2 YFSETQ. The CDR3 has 14 residues. V was trimmed by 3 bases and J by 2 bases, leaving 11 bases between them. The CDR3 bases are TGCGCCAGCAGCTCCGGACGGACACAAGAGACCCAGTACTTC. This translates into CASSSGRTQETQYF.

This clone was observed a few times. J is TRBJ2-7 and V is TRBV9, with 10 bases aligning to TRBD2. Looked up from germline, CDR1 is SGDLS and CDR2 is YYNGEE. This CDR3 region has 14 residues. Trimming removed 0 bases from V and 5 bases from J; junction bases left unmatched: 2. CDR3 DNA sequence: TGTGCCAGCAGCGTAGAACTAGCGGGAAACGAGCAGTACTTC. This translates into CASSVELAGNEQYF.

In this sample, this clone turned up a few times. This chain connects TRBV4-2 to TRBJ2-1, with D hard to call. CDR3 length equals 14 residues. Germline CDR1 is LGHNA and CDR2 is YNFKEQ. Trimming left V 4 bases short and J 9 bases short, with 16 bases between. The CDR3 sequence: CASSLPVGSPEQFF. Written as DNA, the CDR3 is TGTGCCAGCAGCCTCCCCGTCGGGTCGCCTGAGCAGTTCTTC.

A few counts support this clone. The chain employs TRBV28 and TRBJ2-3; 10 nucleotides agree with TRBD2. The junction had 3 bases not matched to a gene; V was cut back by 4 bases and J by 2 bases. Germline CDR1 reads MDHEN; CDR2 reads SYDVKM. There are 15 residues in the CDR3. CDR3 in amino acids: CASSYGLADTDTQYF. The CDR3 nucleotides read TGTGCCAGCAGTTACGGACTAGCGGACACAGATACGCAGTATTTT.

The genes are TRBV18 and TRBJ1-4; D remains ambiguous. V lost 2 bases and J 5 bases, leaving 9 bases between the germline ends. From germline, CDR1 is KGHSH and CDR2 LQKENI. The CDR3 has 14 amino acids. CDR3 DNA: TGTGCCAGCTCACCAACTGGAGAGAATGAAAAACTGTTTTTT. It encodes CASSPTGENEKLFF.

J is TRBJ2-5 and V is TRBV5-1; no definite D call. This CDR3 is built from 13 residues. V was cut by 0 bases and J by 5 bases, with 8 bases left in between. Germline lookup yields CDR1 SGHRS and CDR2 YFSETQ. CDR3 region: CASSLADMETQYF. In DNA form, the CDR3 reads TGCGCCAGCAGCTTGGCAGATATGGAGACCCAGTACTTC. Full variable domain (rest looked up from reference TRBV5-1 and TRBJ2-5): KAGVTQTPRYLIKTRGQQVTLSCSPISGHRSVSWYQQTPGQGLQFLFEYFSETQRNKGNFPGRFSGRQFSNSRSEMNVSTLELGDSALYLCASSLADMETQYFGPGTRLLVL.

The chain carries TRBV11-2 and TRBJ2-7, with 7 bases matching TRBD1. This CDR3 comprises 15 residues. After removal of 4 bases from V and 2 bases from J, the junction contained 8 bases not matched to a gene. Germline CDR1 reads SGHAT; CDR2 reads FQNNGV. Here the CDR3 reads CASSSSSGTAYEQYF. CDR3 DNA: TGTGCCAGCAGCTCGAGCTCCGGGACAGCCTACGAGCAGTACTTC.

This clone was seen more than once but under ten times. The chain recombines TRBV5-1 with TRBJ2-2; perhaps TRBD1 as D (5 bases). This CDR3 comprises 16 residues. CDR1 is SGHRS, CDR2 YFSETQ, per germline. V was clipped by 1 base and J by 0 bases, with 10 bases between them. CDR3: CASSLLQDANTGELFF. In DNA form, the CDR3 reads TGCGCCAGCAGCTTGTTACAGGACGCGAACACCGGGGAGCTGTTTTTT.

The chain combines TRBV7-2 with TRBJ2-1; D is undetermined. This CDR3 spans 13 amino acids. The V end was cut by 2 bases, the J end by 9 bases, with 11 bases between. Germline values: CDR1 SGHTA, CDR2 FQGNSA. CDR3 protein: CASSLRSDIEQFF. The CDR3 DNA reads as TGTGCCAGCAGCTTAAGGTCAGACATTGAGCAGTTCTTC. Full variable domain (missing parts from reference TRBV7-2 and TRBJ2-1): GAGVSQSPSNKVTEKGKDVELRCDPISGHTALYWYRQSLGQGLEFLIYFQGNSAPDKSGLPSDRFSAERTGGSVSTLTIQRTQQEDSAVYLCASSLRSDIEQFFGPGTRLTVL.

The sample holds a few counts of this clone. This chain links TRBV7-2 with TRBJ2-1, with 9 bases that match TRBD2. V gave up 1 base and J gave up 8 bases; unmatched junction bases: 9. The CDR3 consists of 16 residues. From germline, CDR1 is SGHTA and CDR2 FQGNSA. The CDR3 spells CASSLGLSREGYEQFF. The CDR3 nucleotides read TGTGCCAGCAGCTTAGGACTCTCGCGGGAGGGCTATGAGCAGTTCTTC.

This rearrangement joins TRBV7-9 to TRBJ2-3, with TRBD2 matching 9 bases. CDR1 is SEHNR, CDR2 FQNEAQ, per germline (reference sequence). The CDR3 spans 16 residues. V shed 1 base and J 1 base; nucleotides not matched to a gene: 3. CDR3 sequence (DNA): TGTGCCAGCAGCTTAGTCTTAGCGGGAGGCACAGATACGCAGTATTTT. Amino acids: CASSLVLAGGTDTQYF.

This clone turned up a few times. The chain is built from TRBV7-2 and TRBJ2-1; D is ambiguous. V was pared by 3 bases and J by 7 bases, with 16 bases between. CDR3 length equals 15 residues. Germline CDR1 SGHTA, CDR2 FQGNSA. The CDR3 region has the DNA TGTGCCAGCAGCTTGCCGAGCTCCGTTAAAAATGAGCAGTTCTTC. As protein: CASSLPSSVKNEQFF.

A few counts support this clone. The rearrangement uses TRBV28 and TRBJ2-2, with D unresolved. The ends were cut back, 8 bases at V and 2 bases at J, with 12 bases in the middle. The germline CDR1 and CDR2 sequences are MDHEN and SYDVKM. The CDR3 covers 14 residues. CDR3 in DNA: TGTGCCAGCGAAAGACACGTAAACACCGGGGAGCTGTTTTTT. This gives the protein CASERHVNTGELFF.